Listed here are 17 T cell receptor beta chains from one sample, sequenced in a study of blood T cell repertoires in COVID-19. Repertoires were generated with immunoSEQ multiplex PCR, while TCRdb's copy carries only in-frame clones and drops some. Altogether approximately 200,000 clones are present, approximately 84% being singletons, with the ten largest covering approximately 0.89%. Sequences were obtained from peripheral blood. The receptor source for this set is a man aged 40-49 years with acute or convalescent COVID-19.

The rearrangement links TRBV21-1 to TRBJ2-2; the table's D gene call, TRBD1, was not cross checked with the DNA. TRBV21-1 is noted as a pseudogene. This CDR3 has 15 amino acids. The CDR3 loop is CASSKDRGNTGELFF. CDR3 sequence (DNA): TGTGCCAGCAGCAAAGACAGGGGGAACACCGGGGAGCTGTTTTTT.

This chain links TRBV11-3 with TRBJ2-2, with D possibly being TRBD2 (7 bases). CDR1 and CDR2 (germline): SGHNT, YENEEA. This CDR3 has 15 residues. V was clipped by 3 bases and J by 7 bases, with 15 bases between them. The CDR3 region has the DNA TGTGCCAGCAGCTTCAACGGGGGGCTAGGCGGGGAGCTGTTTTTT. Encoded protein: CASSFNGGLGGELFF.

The V gene is TRBV10-3, the J gene TRBJ1-1; TRBD1 agrees at 7 bases. V gave up 4 bases and J gave up 3 bases; unmatched junction bases: 2. Germline CDR1 ENHRY, CDR2 SYGVKD. The CDR3 consists of 13 residues. The CDR3 loop is CAISGTGDTEAFF. The CDR3 nucleotides read TGTGCCATCAGTGGAACAGGGGACACTGAAGCTTTCTTT.

V usage is TRBV19 and J usage is TRBJ1-5; perhaps TRBD1 as D (5 bases). Germline V lookup: CDR1 LNHDA, CDR2 SQIVND (reference sequence). The germline V and J ends were trimmed by 5 bases and 5 bases, with 22 bases remaining between them. This CDR3 contains 17 residues. The CDR3 reads CASSPMPRSGFDQPQHF. The CDR3 DNA is TGTGCCAGTAGTCCCATGCCCAGATCAGGGTTCGATCAGCCCCAGCATTTT.

The chain links TRBV30 to TRBJ2-5; 8 bases are shared with TRBD1. The CDR3 totals 15 residues. After removal of 3 bases from V and 5 bases from J, the junction contained 11 bases not matched to a gene. Germline CDR1 is GTSNPN and CDR2 is SVGIG (reference sequence). Here the CDR3 DNA reads TGTGCCTGGAGAACCGGACAGGGAAGGTTGGAGACCCAGTACTTC. Protein product: CAWRTGQGRLETQYF. The variable domain in full, with the rest retrieved from reference TRBV30 and TRBJ2-5, is SQTIHQWPATLVQPVGSPLSLECTVEGTSNPNLYWYRQAAGRGLQLLFYSVGIGQISSEVPQNLSASRPQDRQFILSSKKLLLSDSGFYLCAWRTGQGRLETQYFGPGTRLLVL.

J is TRBJ1-6 and V is TRBV5-4, with TRBD1 matching 11 bases. CDR1 and CDR2 (germline): SGHNT, YYREEE (reference sequence). This CDR3 region has 15 residues. V shed 0 bases and J 9 bases; nucleotides not matched to a gene: 2. The CDR3 nucleotides are TGTGCCAGCAGCTTGGGTGGGACAGGGGGTTCACCCCTCCACTTT. Translated: CASSLGGTGGSPLHF. Full variable domain (outside the CDR3, taken from reference TRBV5-4 and TRBJ1-6): ETGVTQSPTHLIKTRGQQVTLRCSSQSGHNTVSWYQQALGQGPQFIFQYYREEENGRGNFPPRFSGLQFPNYSSELNVNALELDDSALYLCASSLGGTGGSPLHFGNGTRLTVT.

The V call is TRBV19, the J call TRBJ1-5; D possibly corresponds to TRBD1 (6 bases). In germline, CDR1 is LNHDA, CDR2 SQIVND (reference sequence). V lost 6 bases, J lost 7 bases, and 19 bases lay in between. This CDR3 has 15 amino acids. The CDR3: CASRPRGGERQPQHF. DNA of the CDR3: TGTGCCAGTAGGCCTCGAGGGGGGGAGAGGCAGCCCCAGCATTTT.

This clone was detected once. The chain recombines TRBV7-9 with TRBJ1-1; D remains ambiguous. This CDR3 contains 13 residues. Germline CDR1 is SEHNR and CDR2 is FQNEAQ (reference sequence). The ends were cut back, 6 bases at V and 1 base at J, with 9 bases in the middle. The CDR3 DNA reads as TGTGCCAGCAGTTTTACGGGGAACACTGAAGCTTTCTTT. Its translation is CASSFTGNTEAFF.

This clone was counted at least ten times. The rearrangement links TRBV5-1 to TRBJ2-5, with 8 bases lining up with TRBD2. V was pared by 0 bases and J by 5 bases, with 12 bases of the junction left unmatched. CDR3 length equals 17 residues. Germline V gene data show CDR1 as SGHRS and CDR2 as YFSETQ. In DNA, the CDR3 is TGCGCCAGCAGCTTGGGATCTTGGAGCGGGGGACCGGAGACCCAGTACTTC. Translated, it gives CASSLGSWSGGPETQYF.

The chain is built from TRBV27 and TRBJ1-6; D is undetermined. The CDR3 loop spans 14 amino acids. V gave up 6 bases and J gave up 9 bases, with 15 bases separating them. The germline V gene encodes CDR1 MNHEY and CDR2 SMNVEV (reference sequence). The CDR3 here is CASSRLSNTSPLHF. CDR3 sequence (DNA): TGTGCCAGCAGCAGGCTGAGTAATACTTCACCCCTCCACTTT.

The chain recombines TRBV11-2 with TRBJ2-7; 8 bases align to TRBD2. This CDR3 is built from 15 residues. With V trimmed by 4 bases and J by 0 bases, 5 bases remained unmatched. CDR1 and CDR2 from the germline V gene are SGHAT and FQNNGV. The CDR3 sequence is CASSSASGGSYEQYF. As DNA, the CDR3 is TGTGCCAGCAGCTCCGCCAGCGGGGGCTCCTACGAGCAGTACTTC. The entire variable domain, with the rest obtained from reference TRBV11-2 and TRBJ2-7, is as follows: EAGVAQSPRYKIIEKRQSVAFWCNPISGHATLYWYQQILGQGPKLLIQFQNNGVVDDSQLPKDRFSAERLKGVDSTLKIQPAKLEDSAVYLCASSSASGGSYEQYFGPGTRLTVT.

V and J are TRBV6-5 and TRBJ2-7; D not resolved. Germline values: CDR1 MNHEY, CDR2 SVGAGI. V gave up 5 bases and J gave up 2 bases, with 16 bases separating them. The CDR3 loop spans 15 amino acids. The CDR3 spells CASSPQFSYTYEQYF. CDR3 nucleotide sequence: TGTGCCAGCAGTCCCCAGTTTAGCTATACCTACGAGCAGTACTTC.

This chain uses TRBV11-2 with TRBJ1-4; 7 positions match TRBD1. J gave up 4 bases and V 5 bases, and 7 bases lay outside the gene matches. There are 15 residues in the CDR3. Germline values: CDR1 SGHAT, CDR2 FQNNGV. The CDR3 region is CASSVWDSSNEKLFF. In nucleotides, the CDR3 is TGTGCCAGCAGCGTTTGGGACAGTAGTAATGAAAAACTGTTTTTT.

The CDR3 here is CASSWGGTDTQYF. The DNA of the CDR3 is TGTGCCAGCAGTTGGGGGGGGACAGATACGCAGTATTTT. The rearrangement links TRBV27 to TRBJ2-3; 7 nucleotides line up with TRBD2. J gave up 3 bases and V 4 bases, and 1 base lay outside the gene matches. The CDR3 is made up of 13 amino acids. Germline V gene lookup returns CDR1 MNHEY and CDR2 SMNVEV (reference sequence).

J is TRBJ1-2 and V is TRBV10-3; 7 bases line up with TRBD1. The germline gives CDR1 ENHRY, CDR2 SYGVKD. The CDR3 length is 13 residues. The V and J ends lost 7 bases and 1 base, in that order; junction bases with no gene match: 3. The CDR3 loop is CAITSGGNYGYTF. The CDR3 bases are TGTGCCATCACCTCAGGGGGTAACTATGGCTACACCTTC.

V usage is TRBV7-2 and J usage is TRBJ1-1; 7 bases match TRBD1. The ends lost 4 bases at V and 4 bases at J; junction bases unmatched: 6. Germline CDR1 SGHTA, CDR2 FQGNSA. The CDR3 has 14 amino acids. As DNA, the CDR3 is TGTGCCAGCAGCTACCCCTCAGGGGGCACTGAAGCTTTCTTT. Protein product: CASSYPSGGTEAFF.

The V gene is TRBV18, the J gene TRBJ2-1; 8 bases are shared with TRBD1. There are 18 residues in the CDR3. CDR1 KGHSH and CDR2 LQKENI come from the germline V gene. V gave up 0 bases and J gave up 0 bases; unmatched junction bases: 7. CDR3 amino acids: CASSPPTGDPSSYNEQFF. CDR3 bases: TGTGCCAGCTCACCACCGACAGGGGACCCCTCCTCCTACAATGAGCAGTTCTTC.